Listed below are T cell receptor beta chains from one sample, sequenced in a study of cytotoxic CD8 clonotypes in ibrutinib-treated CLL. Some clones are missing from TCRdb's copy, which holds only in-frame ones; the method was immunoSEQ multiplex PCR. Of about 17,000 clones detected, about 61% appear once; the ten largest clones hold 25%. Material: PBMCs, obtained after 12 months of ibrutinib treatment. These receptor sequences come from a human donor with chronic lymphocytic leukemia. CDR3s include the opening cysteine and the closing phenylalanine or tryptophan. The order of the fields is clone size, V gene, CDR3 protein. Clone size is stated in some rows and not others, as once, few, many or a class when expanded.

>-|TRBV7-8
CASSLTRGNTEAFF
>-|TRBV11-2
CASSHGVTGGIEQYF
>-|TRBV19
CASSAGTGGAGELFF
>few|TRBV9
CASGMGDLNTEAFF
>-|TRBV6-1
CASSEQEGSSGNTIYF
>-|TRBV7-2
CASSPRDPPYEQYF
>-|TRBV29-1
CSSRGGPGADTQYF
>-|TRBV5-4
CASSFDSHNEQFF
>-|TRBV6-1
CASSDIGYTGELFF
>-|TRBV13
CASSEESLTGANVLTF